A single sample gave rise to the 32 T cell receptor beta chains below, sequenced in a study of T cell repertoires in cytomegalovirus infection. MiXCR was run by TCRdb on the reads, yielding one entry per CDR3 protein. Of roughly 720,000 distinct CDR3 sequences in the sample, less than 40% were seen once. Sequencing input: PBMCs. The receptors originated from a human donor in good health (CMV status not recorded). Some clones in this sample may be carry-over from other donors' samples.

This clonotype showed up just a few times. V usage is TRBV5-4 and J usage is TRBJ2-1, with TRBD2 matching over 9 bases. V gave up 2 bases and J gave up 9 bases; unmatched junction bases: 9. The CDR3 length is 15 residues. Germline values: CDR1 SGHNT, CDR2 YYREEE (reference sequence). The CDR3 DNA reads as TGTGCCAGCAGCTTTGGCGGGGGGGCCGGGAGTGAGCAGTTCTTC. It specifies CASSFGGGAGSEQFF.

This clonotype showed up just a few times. The chain couples TRBV20-1 to TRBJ2-3; D is ambiguous. This CDR3 comprises 13 residues. Trimming pared 2 bases from V and 8 bases from J, leaving 14 bases between. Germline V gene sequence: CDR1 DFQATT, CDR2 SNEGSKA (reference sequence). The CDR3 coding sequence is TGCAGTGCTAGATGGATGGGGATAGTTACGCAGTATTTT. Protein: CSARWMGIVTQYF.

This clonotype was counted only a few times. The gene calls are TRBV7-8 and TRBJ2-6, with no clear D. Between the trimmed V and J ends, which lost 5 bases and 2 bases, there was a span of 7 bases. Germline V gives CDR1 SGHVS, CDR2 FQNEAQ. The CDR3 sequence is 14 residues long. CDR3 sequence: CASSPGPGANVLTF. CDR3 bases: TGTGCCAGCAGCCCCGGCCCTGGGGCCAACGTCCTGACTTTC.

This clonotype was seen many times. The DNA for the CDR3 is TGTGCCAGCAGCGTATCTGGACAGTTCTCCTATAATTCACCCCTCCACTTT. This sequence encodes CASSVSGQFSYNSPLHF. J is TRBJ1-6 and V is TRBV7-2; maybe TRBD1 (6 bases). The germline CDR1 and CDR2 sequences are SGHTA and FQGNSA. This CDR3 spans 17 amino acids. Trimming removed 5 bases at V and 0 bases at J, with 14 bases between.

The V call is TRBV7-2, the J call TRBJ2-1; 10 nucleotides align to TRBD2. V was pared by 1 base and J by 5 bases, with 14 bases of the junction left unmatched. CDR1 and CDR2 from the germline V gene are SGHTA and FQGNSA. This CDR3 contains 19 residues. The CDR3 loop is CASSLVRGASGRRDNEQFF. CDR3 bases: TGTGCCAGCAGCTTAGTTCGTGGGGCTAGCGGGAGAAGGGACAATGAGCAGTTCTTC. The full variable domain, with the rest looked up from reference TRBV7-2 and TRBJ2-1, is GAGVSQSPSNKVTEKGKDVELRCDPISGHTALYWYRQSLGQGLEFLIYFQGNSAPDKSGLPSDRFSAERTGGSVSTLTIQRTQQEDSAVYLCASSLVRGASGRRDNEQFFGPGTRLTVL.

The rearrangement joins TRBV20-1 to TRBJ1-6; 9 nucleotides match TRBD1. Germline V gene data show CDR1 as DFQATT and CDR2 as SNEGSKA (reference sequence). The ends lost 4 bases at V and 7 bases at J; junction bases unmatched: 17. The CDR3 is 18 residues long. The CDR3 sequence: CSAIPDRGSGLANSPLHF. The CDR3 region has the DNA TGCAGTGCTATTCCGGACAGGGGAAGTGGCCTAGCAAATTCACCCCTCCACTTT.

This clonotype has more than one count but fewer than ten. The V call is TRBV7-8, the J call TRBJ1-4, with 10 bases identical to TRBD1. The J segment lost 8 bases and the V segment lost 5 bases, leaving 8 bases of the junction unmatched. CDR3 length: 15 residues. The V gene's germline CDR1 is SGHVS and CDR2 FQNEAQ. The chain's CDR3 is CASSPRQGAEEKLFF. CDR3 bases: TGTGCCAGCAGCCCTAGACAGGGGGCAGAGGAAAAACTGTTTTTT.

This clonotype showed up many times. The J gene is TRBJ1-1, the V gene TRBV7-8, with TRBD1 identical over 9 bases. CDR3 length: 16 amino acids. Trimming took 1 base from V and 7 from J; bases not matched to a gene: 10. In germline, CDR1 is SGHVS, CDR2 FQNEAQ. The CDR3 region has the DNA TGTGCCAGCAGCTTAGGTCTAACAGGGGGCTCGGGTGAAGCTTTCTTT. It encodes CASSLGLTGGSGEAFF. The variable domain in full, completed from reference TRBV7-8 and TRBJ1-1, reads GAGVSQSPRYKVAKRGQDVALRCDPISGHVSLFWYQQALGQGPEFLTYFQNEAQLDKSGLPSDRFFAERPEGSVSTLKIQRTQQEDSAVYLCASSLGLTGGSGEAFFGQGTRLTVV.

This clonotype was seen a handful of times. The gene calls are TRBV15 and TRBJ2-1; 10 bases map to TRBD2. Germline V gene lookup returns CDR1 LNHNV and CDR2 YYDKDF (reference sequence). The V segment lost 0 bases and the J segment 2 bases; nucleotides outside the gene matches: 4. CDR3 length equals 17 residues. The CDR3 DNA reads TGTGCCACCAGCAGAGATTTAGCGGGGGGCCCCTACAATGAGCAGTTCTTC. Its translation is CATSRDLAGGPYNEQFF.

On this clonotype: A junction boundary mismatches the germline segment, possibly from a read error. The chain is built from TRBV7-2 and TRBJ2-7; tentative D call: TRBD1 (6 bases). CDR3 length equals 15 residues. Germline lookup yields CDR1 SGHTA and CDR2 FQGNSA. In DNA, the CDR3 is TGTGCCAGCAGCTGGACAGATGGGGGCTCCTACGAGCAGTCCTTC. Translated, it gives CASSWTDGGSYEQSF.

This clonotype was picked up one time. Germline and junction disagree at one end, which may indicate a read error. V and J are TRBV7-6 and TRBJ2-5; 9 bases match TRBD1. Germline V gives CDR1 SGHVS, CDR2 FNYEAQ. The CDR3 has 19 amino acids. CDR3 nucleotides: TGTGCCAGCAGCTTAGGTCCCCCGGGACAGGGCATATCGCAAGATACCCAGTACTTC. Translated, it gives CASSLGPPGQGISQDTQYF.

The rearrangement uses TRBV28 and TRBJ2-3, with unresolved D. In germline, CDR1 is MDHEN, CDR2 SYDVKM. The CDR3 contains 18 residues. V lost 2 bases, J lost 3 bases, and 21 bases lay in between. Here the CDR3 reads CASSLSVGRPPQTDTQYF. The CDR3 DNA sequence: TGTGCCAGCAGTTTAAGTGTCGGTCGGCCGCCTCAGACAGATACGCAGTATTTT.

This clonotype was found many times. This chain connects TRBV7-2 to TRBJ1-5; no firm D call. Germline CDR1 is SGHTA and CDR2 is FQGNSA. V was clipped by 5 bases and J by 0 bases, with 11 bases between them. The CDR3 is made up of 15 amino acids. CDR3 sequence: CASSQDNLSNQPQHF. The DNA for the CDR3 is TGTGCCAGCAGCCAAGACAATCTTAGCAATCAGCCCCAGCATTTT.

This rearrangement joins TRBV11-3 to TRBJ2-1; D might be TRBD1 (6 bases). The CDR3 runs 15 residues. Trimming left V 8 bases short and J 3 bases short, with 17 bases between. Per germline, CDR1 SGHNT and CDR2 YENEEA. The CDR3 DNA reads as TGTGCCAGCTCCCCAAACAGGGTTAACTACAATGAGCAGTTCTTC. Amino acids: CASSPNRVNYNEQFF. Using reference TRBV11-3 and TRBJ2-1 for the parts outside the CDR3, the full variable domain is EAGVVQSPRYKIIEKKQPVAFWCNPISGHNTLYWYLQNLGQGPELLIRYENEEAVDDSQLPKDRFSAERLKGVDSTLKIQPAELGDSAVYLCASSPNRVNYNEQFFGPGTRLTVL.

The chain links TRBV7-9 to TRBJ2-2; D gene uncertain. V lost 2 bases and J 8 bases, leaving 15 bases between the germline ends. The germline V gene encodes CDR1 SEHNR and CDR2 FQNEAQ (reference sequence). The CDR3 covers 15 residues. CDR3 DNA sequence: TGTGCCAGCAGCTTATTCCGGACGCTCGAAGGGGAGCTGTTTTTT. Translating it yields CASSLFRTLEGELFF.

V is TRBV5-6 and J is TRBJ1-4; 7 nucleotides agree with TRBD1. V trimming: 0 bases; J trimming: 3 bases; junction bases outside the gene matches: 11. The CDR3 has 18 residues. Germline loops: CDR1 SGHDT, CDR2 YYEEEE. DNA for the CDR3: TGTGCCAGCAGCTTGGCCGGGACAGCAAACGGAGCTAATGAAAAACTGTTTTTT. Protein sequence: CASSLAGTANGANEKLFF.

This clonotype was seen a handful of times. The chain joins TRBV7-2 to TRBJ1-1; tentatively, D is TRBD1 (5 bases). Between the trimmed V and J ends, which lost 4 bases and 11 bases, there was a span of 11 bases. This CDR3 is 11 amino acids long. Germline V gives CDR1 SGHTA, CDR2 FQGNSA. In DNA, the CDR3 is TGTGCCAGCAGCTACCGGGACCAGGCTTTCTTT. Its protein is CASSYRDQAFF.

The rearrangement uses TRBV10-2 and TRBJ2-7; 8 bases are a match to TRBD1. This CDR3 has 12 amino acids. V dropped 7 bases and J dropped 3; count of bases not matched to a gene: 2. Germline values: CDR1 WSHSY, CDR2 SAAADI. The chain's CDR3 is CASKQGGYEQYF. The CDR3, as DNA: TGCGCCAGCAAACAGGGGGGCTACGAGCAGTACTTC.

The V call is TRBV20-1, the J call TRBJ2-5; no clear D. This CDR3 has 10 amino acids. V dropped 3 bases and J dropped 14 bases, with 13 bases sitting between them. CDR1 and CDR2 (germline): DFQATT, SNEGSKA (reference sequence). As DNA, the CDR3 is TGCAGTGCTAGCAGCGTCCTAAAATACTTC. Protein product: CSASSVLKYF.

The V and J genes are TRBV6-6 and TRBJ2-7; the D gene could be TRBD1 or TRBD2 (5 bases each). The CDR3 runs to 14 residues. V shed 7 bases and J shed 1 base, with 14 bases lying between them. CDR1 is MNHNY, CDR2 SVGAGI, per germline (reference sequence). CDR3 sequence reads: CASTQEGFSYEQYF. DNA of the CDR3: TGTGCCAGCACCCAAGAGGGGTTTTCCTACGAGCAGTACTTC.

V and J are TRBV7-6 and TRBJ1-6, with D maybe TRBD1 (5 bases). Germline V gene lookup returns CDR1 SGHVS and CDR2 FNYEAQ. This CDR3 region has 18 residues. V was trimmed by 1 base and J by 0 bases, leaving 13 bases between them. CDR3 nucleotides: TGTGCCAGCAGCTTAGATTGGGGGGGGAGCTCCTATAATTCACCCCTCCACTTT. Protein: CASSLDWGGSSYNSPLHF.

The gene calls are TRBV7-9 and TRBJ1-1; 10 bases map to TRBD1. The J segment lost 3 bases and the V segment lost 4 bases, leaving 8 bases of the junction unmatched. CDR3 length: 16 amino acids. Germline lookup yields CDR1 SEHNR and CDR2 FQNEAQ (reference sequence). The CDR3 is CASSWPAGTGDTEAFF. CDR3 in DNA: TGTGCCAGCAGCTGGCCTGCCGGGACAGGGGACACTGAAGCTTTCTTT.

This clonotype was seen a handful of times. V is TRBV5-4 and J is TRBJ2-7; 10 bases line up with TRBD2. The CDR3 spans 17 residues. Germline V gene lookup returns CDR1 SGHNT and CDR2 YYREEE (reference sequence). J gave up 5 bases and V 2 bases, and 13 bases lay outside the gene matches. The CDR3 DNA is TGTGCCAGCAGCTTAGCCTTGGGTCCTAGCGGGGGTCACGAGCAGTACTTC. Protein product: CASSLALGPSGGHEQYF.

V gene TRBV28 combines with J gene TRBJ2-1, with D hard to call. The CDR3 runs to 17 residues. Germline V gene data show CDR1 as MDHEN and CDR2 as SYDVKM. The V end lost 3 bases, the J end lost 0 bases, and 15 bases lay between the germline ends. The CDR3 nucleotides read TGTGCCAGCAGTTTTTTGGAACACCTGAGCTCCTACAATGAGCAGTTCTTC. It is translated as CASSFLEHLSSYNEQFF.

This clonotype has just one count. A junction boundary mismatches the germline segment, possibly from a read error. This sequence joins TRBV15 and TRBJ2-1, with TRBD2 identical over 8 bases. The CDR3 consists of 16 residues. In germline, CDR1 is LNHNV, CDR2 YYDKDF (reference sequence). The CDR3 region has the DNA TGTTCCACCGGGGGGGTTAGCGGAAAGTTCTACAATGAGCAGTTCTTC. Its translation: CSTGGVSGKFYNEQFF.

The gene calls are TRBV12-3 or TRBV12-4 and TRBJ2-7, with a tentative D call TRBD1 (5 bases). This CDR3 spans 13 amino acids. The V end was cut by 1 base, the J end by 10 bases, with 14 bases between. The DNA for the CDR3 is TGTGCCAGCAGTTTAGATCCTTCCAGGGAACAGTACTTC. Translating gives CASSLDPSREQYF.

About this clonotype: The junction differs from germline at one of its ends, possibly a read error. J is TRBJ1-6 and V is TRBV19; D call uncertain. Germline CDR1 LNHDA, CDR2 SQIVND (reference sequence). The CDR3 runs to 16 residues. The CDR3 DNA follows: TGTGGCAGTAGTATAAGGCGGAGTTCCTATAATTCACCCCTCCACTTT. It codes for CGSSIRRSSYNSPLHF.

V gene TRBV11-2 combines with J gene TRBJ1-6; D ambiguous. The CDR3 totals 18 residues. The germline V and J ends were trimmed by 4 bases and 7 bases, with 23 bases remaining between them. Germline CDR1 and CDR2: SGHAT and FQNNGV. The CDR3 here is CASSSRPTLGLGNSPLHF. The CDR3 DNA sequence: TGTGCCAGCAGCTCCCGCCCGACTCTGGGATTAGGCAATTCACCCCTCCACTTT.

This clonotype was counted between two and nine times. The rearrangement uses TRBV24-1 and TRBJ1-1; TRBD1 aligns across 9 bases. The CDR3 runs to 14 residues. Trimming took 6 bases from V and 3 from J; bases not matched to a gene: 4. The V gene's germline CDR1 is KGHDR and CDR2 SFDVKD. The CDR3 DNA reads TGTGCCACCAGTAGACAGGGGGGTGACACTGAAGCTTTCTTT. Translation: CATSRQGGDTEAFF.

In DNA, the CDR3 is TGTGCCACCAGTGATGGAAACCTCGAGGCAGGAAGCCATGAGCAGTTCTTC. Its translation is CATSDGNLEAGSHEQFF. The genes are TRBV24-1 and TRBJ2-1; no firm D call. Trimming left V 3 bases short and J 8 bases short, with 22 bases between. The CDR3 has 17 amino acids. CDR1 is KGHDR and CDR2 is SFDVKD in the germline V gene.

This sequence joins TRBV19 and TRBJ2-1; 7 bases agree with TRBD2. This CDR3 region has 15 residues. J lost 5 bases, V lost 4 bases, and 8 bases had no gene match. Germline V gene sequence: CDR1 LNHDA, CDR2 SQIVND (reference sequence). CDR3 amino acids: CASSTLTSSHNEQFF. CDR3 DNA sequence: TGTGCCAGTAGTACCTTGACTAGCAGCCACAATGAGCAGTTCTTC. Full variable domain (outside the CDR3, taken from reference TRBV19 and TRBJ2-1): DGGITQSPKYLFRKEGQNVTLSCEQNLNHDAMYWYRQDPGQGLRLIYYSQIVNDFQKGDIAEGYSVSREKKESFPLTVTSAQKNPTAFYLCASSTLTSSHNEQFFGPGTRLTVL.

As to this clonotype: An end of the junction does not agree with germline; a read error may underlie this. The chain joins TRBV7-8 to TRBJ2-3; TRBD2 matches 9 bases. The CDR3 runs to 17 residues. Germline V CDR1 and CDR2: SGHVS, FQNEAQ. CDR3 residues: CSSSLGRGGGGTDTQYF. The CDR3 nucleotides read TGTTCCAGCAGCTTAGGACGTGGCGGGGGGGGCACAGATACGCAGTATTTT.